Given below is one T cell receptor beta chain in context. The antigen remains undetermined. This sample is part of a study of cytomegalovirus exposure and HLA in healthy donors. Study context: Falling in the Caucasian-associated ancestry cluster were approximately 86% of under 500 genotyped donors. Whole-study results and caveats: The study flagged approximately 180 TCR beta chains as cytomegalovirus-associated. In a later analysis, 16,951 TCR beta sequences were associated with HLA alleles at 0.05 false discovery rate. Near-uniform donor sequencing depth was presumed by presence/absence analyses.

The primer mix had 60 Vbeta and 13 Jbeta primers. The table came from immunoSEQ multiplex PCR; TCRdb's copy has only in-frame clones and leaves some out. Of approximately 88,000 clones listed, more than 60% were seen once; the top ten hold under 8%. Trimming cost V 0 bases and J 11 bases, with 13 bases left between them. This CDR3 has 14 amino acids. Germline V gives CDR1 MNHEY, CDR2 SMNVEV (reference sequence). This chain connects TRBV27 to TRBJ2-2, with D hard to call. The receptor comes from a man aged 45-65 years in good health and CMV-seropositive. Sequenced sample: PBMCs. The CDR3 sequence is CASSLSTVSGELFF. The CDR3 DNA reads as TGTGCCAGCAGTTTATCGACGGTATCGGGTGAGCTGTTTTTT.